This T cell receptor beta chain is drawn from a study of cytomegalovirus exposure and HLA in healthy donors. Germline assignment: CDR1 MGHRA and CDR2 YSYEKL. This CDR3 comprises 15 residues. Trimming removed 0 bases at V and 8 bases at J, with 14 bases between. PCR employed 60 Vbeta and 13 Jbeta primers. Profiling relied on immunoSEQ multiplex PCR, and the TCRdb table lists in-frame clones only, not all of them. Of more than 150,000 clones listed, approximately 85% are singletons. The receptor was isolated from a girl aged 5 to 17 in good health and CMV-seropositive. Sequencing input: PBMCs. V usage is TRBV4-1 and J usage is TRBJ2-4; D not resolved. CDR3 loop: CASSQEAHPLDIQYF. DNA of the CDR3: TGCGCCAGCAGCCAAGAGGCCCACCCCCTTGACATTCAGTACTTC.